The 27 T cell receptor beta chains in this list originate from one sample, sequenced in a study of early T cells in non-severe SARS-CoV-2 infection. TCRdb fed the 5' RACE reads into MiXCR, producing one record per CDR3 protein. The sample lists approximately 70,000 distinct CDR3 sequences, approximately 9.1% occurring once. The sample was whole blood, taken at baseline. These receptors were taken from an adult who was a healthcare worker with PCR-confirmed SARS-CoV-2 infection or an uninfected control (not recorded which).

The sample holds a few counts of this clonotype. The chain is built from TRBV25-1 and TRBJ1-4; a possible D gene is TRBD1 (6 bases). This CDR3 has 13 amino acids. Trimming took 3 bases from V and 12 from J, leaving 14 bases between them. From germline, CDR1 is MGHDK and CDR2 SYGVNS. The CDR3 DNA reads TGTGCCAGCAGTGAGGTCACTGAGGGGGAACTGTTTTTT. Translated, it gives CASSEVTEGELFF.

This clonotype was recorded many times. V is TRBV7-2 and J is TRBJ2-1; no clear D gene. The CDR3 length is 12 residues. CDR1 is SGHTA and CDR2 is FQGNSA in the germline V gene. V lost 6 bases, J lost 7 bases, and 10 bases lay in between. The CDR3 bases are TGTGCCAGCAGGTCCCCCCGGAATGAGCAGTTCTTC. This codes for CASRSPRNEQFF.

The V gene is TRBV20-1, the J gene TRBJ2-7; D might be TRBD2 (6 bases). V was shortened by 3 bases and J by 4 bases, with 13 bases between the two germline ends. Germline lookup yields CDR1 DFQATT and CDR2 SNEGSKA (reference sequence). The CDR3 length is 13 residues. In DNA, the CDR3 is TGCAGTGCTAGGGTTGGGGGGAGTTACGAGCAGTACTTC. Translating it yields CSARVGGSYEQYF.

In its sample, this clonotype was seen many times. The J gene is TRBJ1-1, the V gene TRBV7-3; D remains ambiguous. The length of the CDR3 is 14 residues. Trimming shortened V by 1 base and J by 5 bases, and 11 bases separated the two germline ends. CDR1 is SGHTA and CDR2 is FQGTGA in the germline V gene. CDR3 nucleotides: TGTGCCAGCAGCTTAAGGAGCCGAGGGACTGAAGCTTTCTTT. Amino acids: CASSLRSRGTEAFF.

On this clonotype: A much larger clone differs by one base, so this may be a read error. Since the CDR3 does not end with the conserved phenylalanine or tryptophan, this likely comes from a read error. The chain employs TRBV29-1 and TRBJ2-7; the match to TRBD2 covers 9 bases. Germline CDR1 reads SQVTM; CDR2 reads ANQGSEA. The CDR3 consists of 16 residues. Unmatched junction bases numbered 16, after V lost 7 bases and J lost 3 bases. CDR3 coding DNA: TGCAGCGCCGGGACTAGCAGGAACGCCGCTAACTACGAGCAGTACATC. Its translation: CSAGTSRNAANYEQYI.

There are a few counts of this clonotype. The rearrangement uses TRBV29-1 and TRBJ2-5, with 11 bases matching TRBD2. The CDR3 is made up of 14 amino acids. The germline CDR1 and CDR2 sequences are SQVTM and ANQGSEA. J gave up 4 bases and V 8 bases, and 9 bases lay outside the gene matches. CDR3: CSIEPLAGGETQYF. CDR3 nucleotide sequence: TGCAGCATCGAACCTCTAGCGGGAGGAGAGACCCAGTACTTC.

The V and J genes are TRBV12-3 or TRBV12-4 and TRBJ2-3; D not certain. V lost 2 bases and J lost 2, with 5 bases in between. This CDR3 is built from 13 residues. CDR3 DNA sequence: TGTGCCAGCAGTTTAATCACCACAGATACGCAGTATTTT. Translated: CASSLITTDTQYF.

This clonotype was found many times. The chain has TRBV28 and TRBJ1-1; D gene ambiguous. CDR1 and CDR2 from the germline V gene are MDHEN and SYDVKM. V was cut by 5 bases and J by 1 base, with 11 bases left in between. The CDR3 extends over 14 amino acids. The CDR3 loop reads CASSPPSWNTEAFF. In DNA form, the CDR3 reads TGTGCCAGCAGTCCCCCGAGTTGGAACACTGAAGCTTTCTTT.

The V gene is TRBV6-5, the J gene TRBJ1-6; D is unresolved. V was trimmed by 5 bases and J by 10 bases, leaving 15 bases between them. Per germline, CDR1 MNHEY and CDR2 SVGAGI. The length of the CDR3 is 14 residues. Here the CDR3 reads CASSRGQSWSPLHF. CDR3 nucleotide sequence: TGTGCCAGCAGTAGAGGGCAATCATGGTCACCCCTCCACTTT.

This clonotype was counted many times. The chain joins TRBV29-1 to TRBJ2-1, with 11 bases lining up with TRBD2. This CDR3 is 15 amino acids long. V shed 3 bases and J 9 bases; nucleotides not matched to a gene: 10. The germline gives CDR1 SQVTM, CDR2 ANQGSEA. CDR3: CSVDLTSGNYGEQFF. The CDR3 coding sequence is TGCAGCGTTGACTTGACTAGCGGGAATTACGGTGAGCAGTTCTTC.

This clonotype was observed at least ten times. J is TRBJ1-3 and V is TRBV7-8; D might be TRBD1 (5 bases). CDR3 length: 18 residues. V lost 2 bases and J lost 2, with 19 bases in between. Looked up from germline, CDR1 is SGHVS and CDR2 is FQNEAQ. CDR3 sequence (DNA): TGTGCCAGCAGCTTATCGGGACGAACGGACCCCACTGGAAACACCATATATTTT. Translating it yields CASSLSGRTDPTGNTIYF.

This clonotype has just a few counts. This CDR3 is CAWSVKPGTEAFF. CDR3 nucleotide sequence: TGTGCCTGGAGTGTAAAACCCGGCACTGAAGCTTTCTTT. This chain joins TRBV30 and TRBJ1-1; D gene ambiguous. This CDR3 has 13 amino acids. Germline V CDR1 and CDR2: GTSNPN, SVGIG (reference sequence). V was clipped by 0 bases and J by 4 bases, with 9 bases between them.

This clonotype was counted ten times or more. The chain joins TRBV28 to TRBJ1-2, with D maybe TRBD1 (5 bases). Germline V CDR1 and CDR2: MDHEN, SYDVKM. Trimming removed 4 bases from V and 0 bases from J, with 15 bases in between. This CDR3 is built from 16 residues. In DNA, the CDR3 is TGTGCCAGCAGTTCCGGGGCGGGCAACACTAACTATGGCTACACCTTC. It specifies CASSSGAGNTNYGYTF.

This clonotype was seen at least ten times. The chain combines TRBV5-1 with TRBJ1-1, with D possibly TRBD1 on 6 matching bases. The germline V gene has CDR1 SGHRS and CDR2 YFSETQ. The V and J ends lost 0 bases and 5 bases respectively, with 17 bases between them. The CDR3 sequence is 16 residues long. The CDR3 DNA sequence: TGCGCCAGCAGCTTGGGGCAGGGGATTACTGAGACTGAAGCTTTCTTT. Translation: CASSLGQGITETEAFF.

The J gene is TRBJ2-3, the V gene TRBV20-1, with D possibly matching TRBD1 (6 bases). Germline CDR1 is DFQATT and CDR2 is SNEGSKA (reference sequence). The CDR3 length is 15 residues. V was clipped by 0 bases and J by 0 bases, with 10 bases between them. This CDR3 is CSARDPRGSTDTQYF. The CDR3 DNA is TGCAGTGCTAGAGATCCCAGGGGAAGCACAGATACGCAGTATTTT.

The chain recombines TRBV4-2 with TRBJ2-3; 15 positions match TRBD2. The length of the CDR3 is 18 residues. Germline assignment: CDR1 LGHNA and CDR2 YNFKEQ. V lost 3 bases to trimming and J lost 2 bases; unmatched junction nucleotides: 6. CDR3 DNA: TGTGCCAGCAGCCATGGACTAGCGGGAGGGCCTGCCACAGATACGCAGTATTTT. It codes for CASSHGLAGGPATDTQYF.

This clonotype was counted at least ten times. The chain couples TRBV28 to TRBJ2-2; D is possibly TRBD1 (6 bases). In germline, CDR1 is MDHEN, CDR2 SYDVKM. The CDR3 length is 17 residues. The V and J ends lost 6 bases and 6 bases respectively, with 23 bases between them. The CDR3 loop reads CASSPPSRGFGSGELFF. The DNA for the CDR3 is TGTGCCAGCAGCCCCCCCTCTAGGGGGTTTGGGTCCGGGGAGCTGTTTTTT. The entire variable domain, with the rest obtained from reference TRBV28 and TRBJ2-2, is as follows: DVKVTQSSRYLVKRTGEKVFLECVQDMDHENMFWYRQDPGLGLRLIYFSYDVKMKEKGDIPEGYSVSREKKERFSLILESASTNQTSMYLCASSPPSRGFGSGELFFGEGSRLTVL.

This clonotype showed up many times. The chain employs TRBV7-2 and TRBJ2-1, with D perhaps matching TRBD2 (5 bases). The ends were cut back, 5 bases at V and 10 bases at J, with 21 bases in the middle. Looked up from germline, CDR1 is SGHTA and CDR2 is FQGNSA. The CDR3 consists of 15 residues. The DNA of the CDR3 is TGTGCCAGCAGCCTGGGGTTCGGGGTCCAATCGGAGCAGTTCTTC. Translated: CASSLGFGVQSEQFF.

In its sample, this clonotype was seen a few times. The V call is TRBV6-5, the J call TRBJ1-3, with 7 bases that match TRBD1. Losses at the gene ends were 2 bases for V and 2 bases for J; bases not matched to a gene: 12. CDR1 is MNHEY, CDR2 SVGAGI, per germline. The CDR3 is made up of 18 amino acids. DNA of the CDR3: TGTGCCAGCAGTTACCTTTCACAGGGGCCAAGGACTGGAAACACCATATATTTT. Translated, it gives CASSYLSQGPRTGNTIYF.

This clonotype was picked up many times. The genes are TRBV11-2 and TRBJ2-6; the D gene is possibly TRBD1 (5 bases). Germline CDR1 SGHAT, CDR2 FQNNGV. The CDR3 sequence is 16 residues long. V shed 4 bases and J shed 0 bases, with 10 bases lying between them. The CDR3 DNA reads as TGTGCCAGCAGCTCCTTGGGGCTCTCTGGGGCCAACGTCCTGACTTTC. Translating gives CASSSLGLSGANVLTF.

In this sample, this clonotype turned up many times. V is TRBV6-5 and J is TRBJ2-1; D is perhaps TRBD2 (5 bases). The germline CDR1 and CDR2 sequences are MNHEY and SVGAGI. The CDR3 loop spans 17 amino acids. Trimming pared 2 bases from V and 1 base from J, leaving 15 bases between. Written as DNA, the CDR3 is TGTGCCAGCAGTTACCGGAAGGGAGCGCCTTCCTACAATGAGCAGTTCTTC. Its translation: CASSYRKGAPSYNEQFF.

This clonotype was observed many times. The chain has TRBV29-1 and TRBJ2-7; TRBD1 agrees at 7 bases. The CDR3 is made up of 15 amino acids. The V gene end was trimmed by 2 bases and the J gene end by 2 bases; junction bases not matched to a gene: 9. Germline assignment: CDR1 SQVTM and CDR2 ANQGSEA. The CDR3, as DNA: TGCAGCGTTGAATCCTGGAGGACAGGTGCCTACGAGCAGTACTTC. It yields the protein CSVESWRTGAYEQYF.

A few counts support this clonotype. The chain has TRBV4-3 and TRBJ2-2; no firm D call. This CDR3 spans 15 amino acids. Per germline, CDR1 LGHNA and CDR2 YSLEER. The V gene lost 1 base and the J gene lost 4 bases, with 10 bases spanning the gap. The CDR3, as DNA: TGCGCCAGCAGCCAAGGGGTCATAGGCACCGGGGAGCTGTTTTTT. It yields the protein CASSQGVIGTGELFF.

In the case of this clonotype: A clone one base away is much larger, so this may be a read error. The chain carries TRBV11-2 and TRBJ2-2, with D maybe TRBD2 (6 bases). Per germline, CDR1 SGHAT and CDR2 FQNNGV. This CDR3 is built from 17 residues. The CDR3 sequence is CASSLIWGSRNTGGLFF. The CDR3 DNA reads TGTGCCAGCAGCTTAATTTGGGGAAGCCGGAACACCGGGGGGCTGTTTTTT.

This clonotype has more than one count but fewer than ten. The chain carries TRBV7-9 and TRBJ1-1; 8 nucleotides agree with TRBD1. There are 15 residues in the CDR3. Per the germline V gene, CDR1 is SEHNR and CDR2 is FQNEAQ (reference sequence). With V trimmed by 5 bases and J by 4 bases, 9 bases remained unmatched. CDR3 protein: CASSRTGPFGTEAFF. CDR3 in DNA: TGTGCCAGCAGCCGGACAGGGCCCTTTGGCACTGAAGCTTTCTTT. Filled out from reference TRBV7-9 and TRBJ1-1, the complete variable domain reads DTGVSQNPRHKITKRGQNVTFRCDPISEHNRLYWYRQTLGQGPEFLTYFQNEAQLEKSRLLSDRFSAERPKGSFSTLEIQRTEQGDSAMYLCASSRTGPFGTEAFFGQGTRLTVV.

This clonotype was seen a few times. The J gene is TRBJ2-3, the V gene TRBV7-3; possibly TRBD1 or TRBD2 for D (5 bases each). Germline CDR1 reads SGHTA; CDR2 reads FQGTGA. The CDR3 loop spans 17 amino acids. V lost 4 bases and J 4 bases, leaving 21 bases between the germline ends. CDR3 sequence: CASSSPKGRSRADTQYF. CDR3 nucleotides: TGTGCCAGCAGCTCCCCTAAGGGACGGAGCAGGGCAGATACGCAGTATTTT.

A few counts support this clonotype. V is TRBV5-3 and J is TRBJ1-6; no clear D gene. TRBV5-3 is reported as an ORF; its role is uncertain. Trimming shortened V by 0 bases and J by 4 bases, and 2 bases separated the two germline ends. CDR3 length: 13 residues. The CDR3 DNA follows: TGTGCCAGAAGCTTGGGTTATAATTCACCCCTCCACTTT. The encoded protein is CARSLGYNSPLHF.